Detailed here is one TCR beta chain. The antigen is undetermined. The sample originates from a study of T cells in Graves' hyperthyroidism and ophthalmopathy. Whole-study context: It was at initial diagnosis, before any treatment, that peripheral blood was collected.

Germline V gene data show CDR1 as MDHEN and CDR2 as SYDVKM. CDR3 length: 13 residues. Trimming took 6 bases from V and 7 from J, leaving 16 bases between them. Lactation, pregnancy, other autoimmune disease or uncontrolled infection led to exclusion of patients. Cells are PBMCs isolated from more than 8.5 ml of fresh blood. Findings of the study overall: Prediction of ophthalmopathy progression came a median around 6.1 months pre-onset.

RNA transcripts were the template for amplifying TCR beta CDR3 regions. First-round RT-PCR targeting the TCR CDR3 was performed with the HTBI primer set. TCRdb independently ran MiXCR on the multiplex PCR reads; one entry per CDR3 protein. The data hold 550,000 to 700,000 distinct CDR3 sequences, with under 15% observed a single time. The material sequenced was blood. This sequence originates from a middle-aged woman with Graves' ophthalmopathy. The gene calls are TRBV28 and TRBJ2-7; D is possibly TRBD2 (5 bases). The CDR3, as DNA: TGTGCCAGCAGCCACCTAGTAGAGGGTGAGCAGTACTTC. It specifies CASSHLVEGEQYF.